Presented here are 9 T cell receptor beta chains from one specimen sequenced in a study of blood T cell repertoires in COVID-19. The data were produced by immunoSEQ multiplex PCR, yet TCRdb's version contains in-frame clones alone and is incomplete. The sample shows over 200,000 clones, 86% of them seen only once. Sequencing used peripheral blood. The source is a woman aged 25 to 39 who had recovered from COVID-19.

The sample holds a few counts of this clone. The V and J genes are TRBV12-5 and TRBJ2-2; 9 bases line up with TRBD1. With V trimmed by 6 bases and J by 5 bases, 7 bases remained unmatched. Germline V gene lookup returns CDR1 LGHNT and CDR2 FRNRAP. This CDR3 is 15 amino acids long. CDR3 nucleotides: TGTGCTAGTGGCCAGGACAGGGGAGGAACCGGGGAGCTGTTTTTT. Residues: CASGQDRGGTGELFF.

A few counts support this clone. This chain links TRBV7-3 with TRBJ2-7; a weak D match, TRBD1 (6 bases). Trimming left V 5 bases short and J 5 bases short, with 16 bases between. The germline gives CDR1 SGHTA, CDR2 FQGTGA. CDR3 size: 14 residues. The CDR3: CASSPRDTTHEQYF. In DNA form, the CDR3 reads TGTGCCAGCAGCCCCCGGGACACCACCCACGAGCAGTACTTC. The full variable domain, its missing parts supplied by reference TRBV7-3 and TRBJ2-7, is GAGVSQTPSNKVTEKGKYVELRCDPISGHTALYWYRQSLGQGPEFLIYFQGTGAADDSGLPNDRFFAVRPEGSVSTLKIQRTERGDSAVYLCASSPRDTTHEQYFGPGTRLTVT.

The DNA for the CDR3 is TGTGCCAGCAGCTTGGGGGGCCATGGCACAGATACGCAGTATTTT. This encodes CASSLGGHGTDTQYF. The J gene is TRBJ2-3, the V gene TRBV5-5, with D perhaps matching TRBD1 (5 bases). The CDR3 consists of 15 residues. Germline V gene lookup returns CDR1 SGHKS and CDR2 YYEKEE (reference sequence). The V gene lost 0 bases and the J gene lost 1 base, with 9 bases spanning the gap.

This chain uses TRBV6-1 with TRBJ2-7, with 7 bases identical to TRBD1. This CDR3 comprises 16 residues. J lost 0 bases, V lost 2 bases, and 7 bases had no gene match. The germline V gene encodes CDR1 MNHNS and CDR2 SASEGT. CDR3: CASSEWDSMSSYEQYF. The CDR3 DNA sequence: TGTGCCAGCAGTGAATGGGACAGCATGAGCTCCTACGAGCAGTACTTC.

This chain connects TRBV19 to TRBJ2-7; 8 nucleotides line up with TRBD2. The CDR3 is 15 amino acids. Germline CDR1 is LNHDA and CDR2 is SQIVND (reference sequence). V trimming: 3 bases; J trimming: 2 bases; junction bases outside the gene matches: 6. CDR3 DNA sequence: TGTGCCAGTAGTATGCGGGGGGCCTTCGCCTACGAGCAGTACTTC. Its protein product is CASSMRGAFAYEQYF.

The V gene is TRBV5-6, the J gene TRBJ2-7; tentative D call: TRBD1 (6 bases). Germline CDR1 and CDR2: SGHDT and YYEEEE. The length of the CDR3 is 13 residues. V was shortened by 4 bases and J by 2 bases, with 10 bases between the two germline ends. The CDR3 is CASSRTATYEQYF. The CDR3 DNA reads TGTGCCAGCAGCAGGACAGCAACCTACGAGCAGTACTTC.

This chain joins TRBV6-6 and TRBJ2-7; no reliable D call. The germline V gene encodes CDR1 MNHNY and CDR2 SVGAGI (reference sequence). The CDR3 sequence is 11 residues long. Trimming took 4 bases from V and 2 from J, leaving 3 bases between them. The chain's CDR3 is CASSSTYEQYF. The CDR3 DNA is TGTGCCAGCAGTTCAACCTACGAGCAGTACTTC.

The rearrangement uses TRBV6-5 and TRBJ2-5; D is possibly TRBD2 (7 bases). The CDR3 covers 15 residues. Germline values: CDR1 MNHEY, CDR2 SVGAGI. The V end lost 4 bases, the J end lost 1 base, and 13 bases lay between the germline ends. CDR3 sequence (DNA): TGTGCCAGCAGTTTGGGGGGGGCTCGCCAAGAGACCCAGTACTTC. Translation: CASSLGGARQETQYF.

CDR3 in DNA: TGTGCCATCAGTGAGTATTCAGGGGGCATCACTGAAGCTTTCTTT. This sequence encodes CAISEYSGGITEAFF. The V call is TRBV10-3, the J call TRBJ1-1; 8 bases fit TRBD1. Unmatched junction bases numbered 5, after V lost 1 base and J lost 4 bases. The CDR3 is 15 residues long. Germline V CDR1 and CDR2: ENHRY, SYGVKD.